This T cell receptor (beta chain) stems from a study of blood T cells in healthy people across ages. This clonotype has only a few counts. The antigen is unknown. Primers used in a second PCR of about 7 to 12 cycles were a sample-barcoded 5' primer and a J-beta primer mix. TCRdb re-derived calls from the 5' RACE reads in MiXCR, one entry per CDR3 protein. The repertoire has 750,000 to 950,000 distinct CDR3 sequences, approximately 32% of them found once; the top ten carry roughly 10%. Study-wide results and limits: Estimates based on one million T cells were treated as lower bounds. Possibly, changes in expanded clonotypes were confounded because donor CMV status was unknown.

Total RNA was isolated from each sample in quantities of at least 5 micrograms. These data were also filed under a second study, of T cells of mothers and their children. That work contributes: Each child gave approximately 3 million TCR beta CDR3 reads (each mother, over 8 million).

The source is a woman aged 40-49 years in good health. The sequenced sample consisted of blood.

The CDR3 reads CASSLVRGPPYNEQFF. DNA for the CDR3: TGTGCCAGCAGCTTAGTTCGGGGGCCCCCCTACAATGAGCAGTTCTTC. This chain connects TRBV7-2 to TRBJ2-1; D may be TRBD1 or TRBD2 (6 bases each). The CDR3 covers 16 residues. Trimming cost V 1 base and J 2 bases, with 12 bases left between them. From germline, CDR1 is SGHTA and CDR2 FQGNSA.